This TCR beta chain came from a study of T cell responses to AZD1222 COVID-19 vaccine. Study conclusions and caveats: When two AZD1222 doses had been given, Spike-specific TCR breadth and depth rose.

This table comes from immunoSEQ multiplex PCR, and its TCRdb copy is limited to in-frame clones, with some not included. The sample consists of about 120,000 clones, 88% of them appearing once. The length of the CDR3 is 14 residues. Germline CDR1 and CDR2: SGHAT and FQNNGV. The V gene lost 5 bases and the J gene lost 0 bases, with 10 bases spanning the gap. Of note for this clone: Its target is not known.

The chain uses TRBV11-2 and TRBJ1-2; D is unclear. This clonotype originated in an adult in good health. Sequences were derived from peripheral blood, sampled on day 0 of AZD1222 vaccination. This CDR3 reads CASSPDGTNYGYTF. As DNA, the CDR3 is TGTGCCAGCAGCCCGGACGGGACTAACTATGGCTACACCTTC.